This T cell receptor beta chain was found in a study of cytomegalovirus exposure and HLA in healthy donors. As for this clone: As yet, its antigen is unknown.

General study points: The authors later found HLA-associated TCR beta chains more clonally expanded than equally common others.

The PCR was carried out with 60 Vbeta primers and 13 Jbeta primers. The assay was immunoSEQ multiplex PCR, and TCRdb's table has in-frame clones only and misses some. The sample has over 150,000 clones, 70% to 75% seen once; the top ten hold about 5%. The sequencing sample was made of PBMCs. The TCR originated in a man aged 25 to 45 in good health and CMV-seropositive.

This CDR3 reads CASSPGGRGTGELFF. CDR3 sequence (DNA): TGCGCCAGCAGCCCGGGGGGCCGCGGCACCGGGGAGCTGTTTTTT. V gene TRBV4-3 combines with J gene TRBJ2-2, with D maybe TRBD2 (7 bases). Germline V lookup: CDR1 LGHNA, CDR2 YSLEER. There are 15 residues in the CDR3. Trimming left V 4 bases short and J 4 bases short, with 13 bases between.